The source of this T cell receptor beta chain is a study of response to subunit inactivated influenza vaccine. Overall study results and limits: T cells newly recruited by each seasonal influenza vaccination are few, the authors suggested.

One entry per CDR3 protein, called by TCRdb with MiXCR from the RT-PCR reads. The sample contains around 520,000 distinct CDR3 sequences, 25% of which appear only once. Germline loops: CDR1 SEHNR, CDR2 FQNEAQ (reference sequence). The CDR3 loop spans 15 amino acids. Germline trimming cut 5 bases from V and 6 bases from J; bases unmatched to any gene: 10. Concerning this clonotype: Its antigen is still unknown.

Here the sequenced sample was CD4+ T cells sorted from PBMCs, taken less than 6 days after vaccination. This TCR was sampled from a man in his fifties who received an inactivated influenza vaccine. The chain recombines TRBV7-9 with TRBJ2-1; 7 nucleotides line up with TRBD2. The DNA for the CDR3 is TGTGCCAGCAGCGCAAAAGGACTAGGAATCAATGAGCAGTTCTTC. Residues: CASSAKGLGINEQFF. Filled out from reference TRBV7-9 and TRBJ2-1, the complete variable domain reads DTGVSQNPRHKITKRGQNVTFRCDPISEHNRLYWYRQTLGQGPEFLTYFQNEAQLEKSRLLSDRFSAERPKGSFSTLEIQRTEQGDSAMYLCASSAKGLGINEQFFGPGTRLTVL.